What follows is one T cell receptor (beta chain) and its context. This may stem from a read error, because a much larger clone lies one nucleotide away. V dropped 7 bases and J dropped 4; count of bases not matched to a gene: 13. In germline, CDR1 is SGHRS, CDR2 YFSETQ. This CDR3 spans 16 amino acids. This entry comes from a study of kidney transplant recipient with SARS-CoV-2 infection. Using its own MiXCR run on the reads, TCRdb lists one record per CDR3 protein. This table holds roughly 250,000 distinct CDR3 sequences, 29% found once. The chain joins TRBV5-1 to TRBJ2-2; the match to TRBD2 covers 7 bases. This clonotype was obtained from a young adult male patient who had COVID-19 and was a kidney transplant recipient. These T cells may partly come from the graft donor. Specimen: a blood sample, collected at baseline and between days 110 and 120 from a kidney transplant recipient. The CDR3 is CASGRGLVSSTGELFF. The CDR3 bases are TGCGCCAGCGGCAGAGGACTAGTCTCTTCCACCGGGGAGCTGTTTTTT.